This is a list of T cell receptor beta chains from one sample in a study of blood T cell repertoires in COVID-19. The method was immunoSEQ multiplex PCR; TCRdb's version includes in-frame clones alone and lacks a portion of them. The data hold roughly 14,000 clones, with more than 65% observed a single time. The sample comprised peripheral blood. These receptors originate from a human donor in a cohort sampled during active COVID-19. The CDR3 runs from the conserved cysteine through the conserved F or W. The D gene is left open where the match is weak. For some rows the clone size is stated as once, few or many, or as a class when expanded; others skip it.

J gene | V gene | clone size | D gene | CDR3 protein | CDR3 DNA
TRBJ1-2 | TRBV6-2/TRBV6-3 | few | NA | CASSYSGRRSGYTF | TGTGCCAGCAGTTACTCTGGCAGGAGGAGTGGCTACACCTTC
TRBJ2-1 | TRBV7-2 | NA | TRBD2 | CASSLDSSGRAGNEQFF | TGTGCCAGCAGCTTAGACAGTAGCGGGAGGGCCGGTAATGAGCAGTTCTTC
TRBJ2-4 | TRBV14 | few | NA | CASSQDRGFSKNIQYF | TGTGCCAGCAGCCAAGATCGGGGATTTTCCAAAAACATTCAGTACTTC
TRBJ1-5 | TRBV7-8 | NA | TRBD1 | CASSLAGTVNQPQHF | TGTGCCAGCAGCTTAGCCGGGACAGTTAATCAGCCCCAGCATTTT
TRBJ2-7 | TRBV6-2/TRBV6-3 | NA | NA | CASSAAGVARTYEQYF | TGTGCCAGCAGTGCAGCGGGCGTAGCGAGAACCTACGAGCAGTACTTC
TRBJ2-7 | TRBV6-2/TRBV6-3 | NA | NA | CASSPSGGASYEQYF | TGTGCCAGCAGTCCATCTGGAGGGGCGAGCTACGAGCAGTACTTC
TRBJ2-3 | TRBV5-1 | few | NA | CASSSSGGHSTDTQYF | TGCGCCAGCAGTTCTTCCGGCGGGCATAGCACAGATACGCAGTATTTT
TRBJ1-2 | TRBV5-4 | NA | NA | CASSLEGVGGYTF | TGTGCCAGCAGCTTGGAGGGGGTAGGTGGCTACACCTTC
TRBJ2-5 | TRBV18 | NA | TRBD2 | CASSPLRGEQETQYF | TGTGCCAGCTCACCACTTCGGGGGGAACAAGAGACCCAGTACTTC
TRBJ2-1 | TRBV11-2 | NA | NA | CASSDFGRGNEQFF | TGTGCCAGCAGCGACTTTGGACGGGGCAATGAGCAGTTCTTC
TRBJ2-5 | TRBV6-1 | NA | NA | CASSEGDSRETQYF | TGTGCCAGCAGTGAAGGGGACTCGCGGGAGACCCAGTACTTC
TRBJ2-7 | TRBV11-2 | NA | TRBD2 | CASSLEGLAGVDEQYF | TGTGCCAGCAGCTTAGAAGGACTAGCGGGGGTAGACGAGCAGTACTTC
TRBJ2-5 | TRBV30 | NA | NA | CAWSVKGSGGETQYF | TGTGCCTGGAGTGTAAAAGGTTCCGGGGGAGAGACCCAGTACTTC
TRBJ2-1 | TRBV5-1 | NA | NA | CASSLVQGPYNEQFF | TGCGCCAGCAGCTTGGTCCAGGGGCCCTACAATGAGCAGTTCTTC